This T cell receptor (beta chain) was sequenced for a study of post-analysis software for immune sequencing data. Study overall: Disease trajectories encompassed relapsing-remitting, secondary progressive and progressive-relapsing multiple sclerosis.

In germline, CDR1 is SGHDT, CDR2 YYEEEE. The CDR3 is 14 residues long. After removal of 4 bases from V and 3 bases from J, the junction contained 4 bases not matched to a gene. There are a few counts of this clonotype. What it binds is not known. Researchers reported that TCR beta cDNA libraries carried unique molecular identifiers. MiXCR, run by TCRdb on the PCR reads, gives a single entry per CDR3 protein. This table holds roughly 400,000 distinct CDR3 sequences, 39% found once. Regarding the study as a whole: Included in a set of several TRBV segments more frequent in patients than controls were TRBV5-6, TRBV5-1 and TRBV20-1.

The receptor was isolated from a girl under 10 years old with multiple sclerosis. Specimen: blood. The chain carries TRBV5-6 and TRBJ1-2, with TRBD1 identical over 9 bases. The CDR3 loop reads CASSADRGDYGYTF. In nucleotides, the CDR3 is TGTGCCAGCAGCGCGGACAGGGGCGACTATGGCTACACCTTC.